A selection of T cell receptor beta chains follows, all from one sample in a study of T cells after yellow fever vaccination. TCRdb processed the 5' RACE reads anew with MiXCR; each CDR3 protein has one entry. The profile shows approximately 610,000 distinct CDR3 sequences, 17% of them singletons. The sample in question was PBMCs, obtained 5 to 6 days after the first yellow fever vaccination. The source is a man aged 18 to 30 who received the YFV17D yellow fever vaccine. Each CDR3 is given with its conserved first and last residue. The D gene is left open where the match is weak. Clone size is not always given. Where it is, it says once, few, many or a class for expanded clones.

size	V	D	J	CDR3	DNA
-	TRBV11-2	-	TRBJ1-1	CASSSQQGPAFF	TGTGCCAGCAGCTCCCAACAGGGTCCAGCTTTCTTT
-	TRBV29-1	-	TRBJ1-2	CSVEGYLGRGDYGYTF	TGCAGCGTTGAAGGTTATTTGGGCAGGGGAGACTATGGCTACACCTTC
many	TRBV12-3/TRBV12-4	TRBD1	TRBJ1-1	CASSSSRGTDKAFF	TGTGCCAGCAGTTCCTCGCGCGGGACAGACAAAGCTTTCTTT
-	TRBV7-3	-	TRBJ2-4	CASSLTEAAKNIQYF	TGTGCCAGCAGCTTAACCGAGGCCGCCAAAAACATTCAGTACTTC
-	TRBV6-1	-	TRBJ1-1	CASKKGQNTEAFF	TGTGCCAGTAAAAAGGGACAGAACACTGAAGCTTTCTTT
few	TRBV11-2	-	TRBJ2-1	CASSAYRRNEQFF	TGTGCCAGCAGCGCCTACAGACGTAATGAGCAGTTCTTC
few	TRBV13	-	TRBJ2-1	CASSLLRGSRGEEQFF	TGTGCCAGCAGCCTACTGAGGGGGTCCCGGGGAGAGGAGCAGTTCTTC
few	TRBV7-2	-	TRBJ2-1	CARRSRFPNEQFF	TGTGCCAGGAGGTCCAGATTTCCCAATGAGCAGTTCTTC
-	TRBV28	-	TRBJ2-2	CASSPWGKNTGELFF	TGTGCCAGCAGTCCCTGGGGGAAGAACACCGGGGAGCTGTTTTTT
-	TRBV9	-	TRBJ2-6	CASSVAGHSGANVLTF	TGTGCCAGCAGCGTAGCCGGACACTCTGGGGCCAACGTCCTGACTTTC